Included here is one TCR beta chain sequence, with context. Its antigen is not known. Sequenced by immunoSEQ multiplex PCR; TCRdb stores in-frame clones only, minus some. The data contain nearly 5,500 clones, roughly nine tenths of them seen just once; the ten biggest clones take up 20% to 25%. These data come from a study of PD-1 blockade in classical Hodgkin lymphoma. The time point is: newly diagnosed, previously untreated cHL patient sample. Negative selection with magnets was how CD8+ T cells were isolated from the thawed PBMCs. The germline CDR1 and CDR2 sequences are MNHEY and SVGAGI. The CDR3 is 15 amino acids. J was trimmed by 4 bases and V by 6 bases; bases with no gene match: 11. Study results and caveats: Healthy donors reportedly exceeded newly diagnosed patients in baseline TCR diversity.

The J gene is TRBJ2-5, the V gene TRBV6-5, with 7 nucleotides matching TRBD2. This TCR was recovered from a human donor with classical Hodgkin lymphoma. The sample comprised CD8+ T cells from blood. As DNA, the CDR3 is TGTGCCAGCAGCTCCCGAGGGAGGGCCGGAGAGACCCAGTACTTC. It specifies CASSSRGRAGETQYF.